A selection of T cell receptor beta chains follows, all from one sample in a study of T cell responses to AZD1222 COVID-19 vaccine. Produced via immunoSEQ multiplex PCR; TCRdb's table is partial and in-frame only. The sample includes some 150,000 clones, around 88% of them seen just once. This specimen was peripheral blood, taken on day 0 of MenACWY control vaccination. Receptors were obtained from an adult in good health. The CDR3 runs from the conserved cysteine through the conserved F or W. A D gene is named only where the DNA matches it firmly. Clone size is stated in some rows and not others, as once, few, many or a class when expanded.

size: .
J: TRBJ1-5
V: TRBV5-6
D: .
CDR3: CASSPGRRNNQPQHF
DNA: TGTGCCAGCAGCCCGGGACGGAGGAACAATCAGCCCCAGCATTTT

size: .
J: TRBJ2-7
V: TRBV18
D: .
CDR3: CASSPQTYEQYF
DNA: TGTGCCAGCTCACCACAGACCTACGAGCAGTACTTC

size: once
J: TRBJ2-2
V: TRBV3-1/TRBV3-2
D: .
CDR3: CASSLQVGGLPGELFF
DNA: TGTGCCAGCAGCCTGCAAGTGGGGGGGCTACCCGGGGAGCTGTTTTTT

size: .
J: TRBJ2-1
V: TRBV5-4
D: TRBD2
CDR3: CASRRGTSGSPEQFF
DNA: TGTGCCAGCAGACGGGGGACTAGCGGGAGCCCTGAGCAGTTCTTC

size: .
J: TRBJ1-1
V: TRBV19
D: .
CDR3: CASSISYGWATEAFF
DNA: TGTGCCAGTAGTATCAGTTACGGGTGGGCCACTGAAGCTTTCTTT

size: .
J: TRBJ2-7
V: TRBV2
D: TRBD1
CDR3: CASSHLRDRGYEQYF
DNA: TGTGCCAGCAGCCATCTCCGGGACAGGGGCTACGAGCAGTACTTC

size: once
J: TRBJ1-5
V: TRBV10-1
D: .
CDR3: CASSECGRYYSNQPQHF
DNA: TGCGCCAGCAGTGAGTGCGGCAGATATTATAGCAATCAGCCCCAGCATTTT

size: .
J: TRBJ2-3
V: TRBV18
D: .
CDR3: CASSPPSRSTDTQYF
DNA: TGTGCCAGCTCACCACCGTCGCGGAGCACAGATACGCAGTATTTT

size: .
J: TRBJ2-7
V: TRBV6-1
D: TRBD1
CDR3: CASSEASGQIYEQYF
DNA: TGTGCCAGCAGTGAAGCGTCGGGACAGATCTACGAGCAGTACTTC

size: .
J: TRBJ2-7
V: TRBV10-1
D: TRBD1
CDR3: CASSATWDRDGGGYEQYF
DNA: TGCGCCAGCAGCGCGACCTGGGACAGGGATGGAGGGGGCTACGAGCAGTACTTC

size: .
J: TRBJ2-7
V: TRBV9
D: TRBD2
CDR3: CASSGLAGAGGEQYF
DNA: TGTGCCAGCAGCGGATTAGCGGGAGCCGGGGGCGAGCAGTACTTC

size: few
J: TRBJ1-2
V: TRBV4-3
D: .
CDR3: CASSEGLATVLGYTF
DNA: TGCGCCAGCAGCGAAGGACTGGCGACCGTCTTGGGCTACACCTTC

size: .
J: TRBJ2-5
V: TRBV6-2/TRBV6-3
D: TRBD2
CDR3: CASSYSRLAGAETQYF
DNA: TGTGCCAGCAGTTACTCGAGACTAGCGGGAGCAGAGACCCAGTACTTC

size: few
J: TRBJ2-5
V: TRBV5-4
D: .
CDR3: CASSLQGAAPWTQYF
DNA: TGTGCCAGCAGCTTGCAAGGAGCGGCCCCATGGACCCAGTACTTC

size: .
J: TRBJ1-1
V: TRBV11-3
D: .
CDR3: CASSLGGQNTEAFF
DNA: TGTGCCAGCAGCTTAGGGGGCCAGAACACTGAAGCTTTCTTT

size: .
J: TRBJ1-5
V: TRBV6-2/TRBV6-3
D: .
CDR3: CASSYFGNQPQHF
DNA: TGTGCCAGCAGTTATTTCGGCAATCAGCCCCAGCATTTT

size: .
J: TRBJ1-1
V: TRBV6-5
D: .
CDR3: CASSGPQRRAFF
DNA: TGTGCCAGCAGCGGGCCGCAACGCCGAGCTTTCTTT

size: .
J: TRBJ1-3
V: TRBV9
D: .
CDR3: CASSVAKRGTIYF
DNA: TGTGCCAGCAGCGTAGCAAAGCGGGGCACCATATATTTT

size: .
J: TRBJ1-2
V: TRBV6-2/TRBV6-3
D: TRBD1
CDR3: CASSYSSGGDGYTF
DNA: TGTGCCAGCAGTTACTCGTCAGGGGGTGATGGCTACACCTTC

size: .
J: TRBJ1-4
V: TRBV9
D: TRBD1
CDR3: CASSVGDSPGGNEKLFF
DNA: TGTGCCAGCAGCGTAGGAGACAGTCCAGGGGGTAATGAAAAACTGTTTTTT

size: .
J: TRBJ1-1
V: TRBV5-1
D: .
CDR3: CASSPSGGTTEAFF
DNA: TGCGCCAGCAGCCCCTCGGGAGGGACCACTGAAGCTTTCTTT

size: .
J: TRBJ2-2
V: TRBV15
D: TRBD2
CDR3: CATSSAASGDPNTGELFF
DNA: TGTGCCACCAGCTCAGCCGCTAGCGGGGACCCGAACACCGGGGAGCTGTTTTTT

size: .
J: TRBJ1-2
V: TRBV20-1
D: .
CDR3: CSASWQGNGYTF
DNA: TGCAGTGCTAGTTGGCAGGGAAATGGCTACACCTTC

size: once
J: TRBJ1-2
V: TRBV7-9
D: .
CDR3: CASSLGGPGYGYTF
DNA: TGTGCCAGCAGCTTAGGGGGGCCAGGGTATGGCTACACCTTC

size: .
J: TRBJ1-2
V: TRBV30
D: .
CDR3: CAWSVQVRDLRTF
DNA: TGTGCCTGGAGTGTCCAAGTGCGGGACCTAAGGACCTTC

size: .
J: TRBJ2-5
V: TRBV18
D: TRBD2
CDR3: CASSPPSGAETQYF
DNA: TGTGCCAGCTCACCCCCGAGCGGGGCTGAGACCCAGTACTTC

size: .
J: TRBJ1-1
V: TRBV20-1
D: .
CDR3: CSARWGLEAFF
DNA: TGCAGTGCTAGATGGGGGCTTGAAGCTTTCTTT

size: .
J: TRBJ1-1
V: TRBV4-1
D: .
CDR3: CASSHIPAADTEAFF
DNA: TGCGCCAGCAGCCACATACCAGCTGCGGACACTGAAGCTTTCTTT

size: .
J: TRBJ1-2
V: TRBV9
D: TRBD1
CDR3: CASSVTPRGSDGYTF
DNA: TGTGCCAGCAGCGTAACACCCAGGGGGAGCGATGGCTACACCTTC